A single sample is the source of the 12 T cell receptor beta chains below, sequenced in a study of blood T cells in healthy people across ages. A sample-barcoded 5' primer and a J-beta primer mix were used in a second PCR of roughly 7 to 12 cycles. TCRdb itself ran the 5' RACE reads through MiXCR, one entry per CDR3 protein. The sample has hundreds of thousands of distinct CDR3 sequences, under 30% seen once. The sample was blood. These receptor sequences come from a woman older than 75 in good health.

This clonotype was seen ten or more times. The chain uses TRBV5-1 and TRBJ2-3; possible D gene TRBD2, 5 bases. With 3 bases removed from V and 4 bases from J, the gap between germline ends came to 12 bases. CDR3 size: 14 residues. Germline lookup yields CDR1 SGHRS and CDR2 YFSETQ. The CDR3 protein is CASSSGWGADTQYF. The CDR3 DNA is TGCGCCAGCAGCTCGGGATGGGGAGCAGATACGCAGTATTTT.

This clonotype was observed a handful of times. Given a much more abundant clone one base away, this may be a read error. The chain combines TRBV12-3 or TRBV12-4 with TRBJ1-2; D possibly corresponds to TRBD1 (5 bases). CDR3 length: 14 amino acids. The CDR3: CVSSPRGGRDGYTF. Written as DNA, the CDR3 is TGTGTCAGCAGTCCCCGGGGGGGTAGGGATGGCTACACCTTC.

On this clonotype itself: A read error is possible here, since a much larger clone lies one base away. This chain connects TRBV7-2 to TRBJ2-1; D might be TRBD2 (7 bases). This CDR3 region has 14 residues. V gave up 0 bases and J gave up 8 bases, with 11 bases separating them. Germline V CDR1 and CDR2: SGHTA, FQGNSA. The CDR3 spells CASSLAGGGYEQFF. CDR3 nucleotide sequence: TGTGCCAGCAGCTTAGCAGGGGGGGGGTATGAGCAGTTCTTC.

This clonotype has at least ten counts. The chain combines TRBV20-1 with TRBJ2-3, with D possibly matching TRBD1 (6 bases). CDR1 and CDR2 from the germline V gene are DFQATT and SNEGSKA (reference sequence). This CDR3 is 15 amino acids long. Trimming shortened V by 3 bases and J by 7 bases, and 20 bases separated the two germline ends. In DNA form, the CDR3 reads TGCAGTGCTAGGGGGGCGGCGCAAACTCCGAATACGCAGTATTTT. Translated: CSARGAAQTPNTQYF.

This clonotype occurred many times. The chain joins TRBV20-1 to TRBJ1-2, with D uncertain. Trimming removed 6 bases from V and 8 bases from J, with 19 bases in between. The germline gives CDR1 DFQATT, CDR2 SNEGSKA (reference sequence). This CDR3 has 13 residues. The CDR3 protein is CSASSAGVVGYTF. The CDR3, as DNA: TGCAGTGCAAGCTCAGCCGGGGTCGTCGGCTACACCTTC.

This clonotype occurred once. J is TRBJ1-5 and V is TRBV10-3; no clear D. The CDR3 loop spans 13 amino acids. Deletions cut 4 bases from V and 3 bases from J, with 7 bases between. Germline lookup yields CDR1 ENHRY and CDR2 SYGVKD. The CDR3 loop reads CAISGQINQPQHF. The CDR3 bases are TGTGCCATCAGTGGGCAGATCAATCAGCCCCAGCATTTT.

This clonotype was detected many times. The J gene is TRBJ1-2, the V gene TRBV12-3 or TRBV12-4; 7 positions match TRBD1. The CDR3 consists of 14 residues. J lost 4 bases, V lost 6 bases, and 8 bases had no gene match. CDR3: CASSLQGTSYGYTF. The CDR3 DNA follows: TGTGCCAGCAGCTTACAGGGGACGAGCTATGGCTACACCTTC.

Regarding this clonotype: Germline and junction disagree at one end, which may indicate a read error. V is TRBV7-2 and J is TRBJ1-5; no definite D call. The CDR3 is 12 amino acids. CDR1 SGHTA and CDR2 FQGNSA come from the germline V gene. CDR3 protein: CACSPAHQPQHF. CDR3 sequence (DNA): TGTGCCTGCAGCCCAGCGCATCAGCCCCAGCATTTT. The full variable domain, its missing parts supplied by reference TRBV7-2 and TRBJ1-5, is GAGVSQSPSNKVTEKGKDVELRCDPISGHTALYWYRQSLGQGLEFLIYFQGNSAPDKSGLPSDRFSAERTGGSVSTLTIQRTQQEDSAVYLCACSPAHQPQHFGDGTRLSIL.

Only a few counts were recorded for this clonotype. The chain uses TRBV6-2 or TRBV6-3 and TRBJ1-5; the D gene is possibly TRBD1 (5 bases). Trimming stripped 6 bases from V and 9 bases from J, with 21 bases between. The CDR3 has 15 amino acids. Germline V gene lookup returns CDR1 MNHEY and CDR2 SVGEGT. The CDR3 bases are TGTGCCAGCAGCCTGTATACGGGGGTGTCTGGGCCCCAGCATTTT. Amino acid sequence: CASSLYTGVSGPQHF.

This clonotype was detected only a few times. V gene TRBV7-2 combines with J gene TRBJ1-6, with a tentative D call TRBD1 (6 bases). Germline CDR1 SGHTA, CDR2 FQGNSA. The CDR3 is made up of 17 amino acids. V lost 4 bases and J 0 bases, leaving 13 bases between the germline ends. CDR3 in amino acids: CASSSTGPSSYNSPLHF. CDR3 in DNA: TGTGCCAGCAGCTCTACAGGGCCGAGCTCCTATAATTCACCCCTCCACTTT.

This clonotype was detected many times. The chain employs TRBV11-2 and TRBJ2-5, with a possible D match to TRBD1 (5 bases). The CDR3 is made up of 14 amino acids. V was clipped by 6 bases and J by 2 bases, with 13 bases between them. Germline loops: CDR1 SGHAT, CDR2 FQNNGV. CDR3 sequence: CASRRTGAQETQYF. Here the CDR3 DNA reads TGTGCCAGCAGGCGTACAGGAGCTCAAGAGACCCAGTACTTC.

As to this clonotype: A much bigger clone sits one base away, suggesting this may be a read error. The J gene is TRBJ2-1, the V gene TRBV7-9, with a weak D call TRBD1 (6 bases). The germline gives CDR1 SEHNR, CDR2 FQNEAQ (reference sequence). This CDR3 has 15 amino acids. In nucleotides, the CDR3 is TGTTCCAGCAGCTTCGCAGGGGTCTCCTACAATGAGCAGTTCTTC. Protein: CSSSFAGVSYNEQFF.